The rows below give T cell receptor beta chains drawn from one sample of a study of shared clonotypes between healthy human individuals. TCRdb keeps only in-frame clones here, not all; method: immunoSEQ multiplex PCR. The sample lists roughly 700,000 clones, approximately 74% occurring once. Material: memory CD4+ T cells sorted from blood. These receptors all come from a woman in her twenties or thirties in good health. Both conserved end residues are part of each CDR3. The order of the fields is J gene, clone size, V gene, D gene, CDR3 DNA, CDR3 protein. A D gene is named only where the DNA matches it firmly. A clone size is listed for some rows: how often the clone was seen (once, few, many), or a class if it is expanded.

j_call: TRBJ1-1
clone_size: few
v_call: TRBV19
d_call: .
cdr3_nt: TGTGCCAGTAGTAGAGGGACATTCACTGAAGCTTTCTTT
cdr3_aa: CASSRGTFTEAFF

j_call: TRBJ1-5
clone_size: .
v_call: TRBV28
d_call: TRBD1
cdr3_nt: TGTGCCAGCAGGACTCGGGACAGGGCTAATCAGCCCCAGCATTTT
cdr3_aa: CASRTRDRANQPQHF

j_call: TRBJ2-3
clone_size: .
v_call: TRBV9
d_call: TRBD1
cdr3_nt: TGTGCCAGCAGCGTAGTTGGTGCAGGGGGTGCAGATACGCAGTATTTT
cdr3_aa: CASSVVGAGGADTQYF

j_call: TRBJ2-7
clone_size: .
v_call: TRBV29-1
d_call: TRBD2
cdr3_nt: TGCAGCGTTGAGGATGGTGGGAGGGCCTCCTACGAGCAGTACTTC
cdr3_aa: CSVEDGGRASYEQYF

j_call: TRBJ2-5
clone_size: .
v_call: TRBV7-3
d_call: TRBD2
cdr3_nt: TGTGCCAGCAGCTTGGGACTAGCGGGAGGGAAAGAGACCCAGTACTTC
cdr3_aa: CASSLGLAGGKETQYF

j_call: TRBJ1-1
clone_size: .
v_call: TRBV25-1
d_call: TRBD1
cdr3_nt: TGTGCCAGCAGTGGAGACAGGGTCCTGAACACTGAAGCTTTCTTT
cdr3_aa: CASSGDRVLNTEAFF

j_call: TRBJ2-5
clone_size: .
v_call: TRBV15
d_call: .
cdr3_nt: TGTGCCACCAGCAGAGGGGGGGACCTCCAAGAGACCCAGTACTTC
cdr3_aa: CATSRGGDLQETQYF

j_call: TRBJ2-3
clone_size: .
v_call: TRBV5-1
d_call: .
cdr3_nt: TGCGCCAGCAGCGGAAGATCGGGAGCAGGGGCAGATACGCAGTATTTT
cdr3_aa: CASSGRSGAGADTQYF

j_call: TRBJ2-1
clone_size: .
v_call: TRBV28
d_call: TRBD1
cdr3_nt: TGTGCCAGCAGTTTTATACAGGGGGCGCGGAATGAGCAGTTCTTC
cdr3_aa: CASSFIQGARNEQFF

j_call: TRBJ1-5
clone_size: .
v_call: TRBV6-1
d_call: .
cdr3_nt: TGTGCCAGCAGTGATGTTCCGGGTTTGGGTCAGCCCCAGCATTTT
cdr3_aa: CASSDVPGLGQPQHF

j_call: TRBJ1-2
clone_size: once
v_call: TRBV7-8
d_call: .
cdr3_nt: TGTGCCAGCAGCTTAGTCGACCGAGGGCTCTATGGCTACACCTTC
cdr3_aa: CASSLVDRGLYGYTF

j_call: TRBJ2-7
clone_size: .
v_call: TRBV6-6
d_call: .
cdr3_nt: TGTGCCAGCAGTGACCGACCGGCGCGGCACGAGCAGTACTTC
cdr3_aa: CASSDRPARHEQYF

j_call: TRBJ2-2
clone_size: once
v_call: TRBV19
d_call: TRBD2
cdr3_nt: TGTGCCAGTAGGAGGGGACTAGCGGCCACCGGGGAGCTGTTTTTT
cdr3_aa: CASRRGLAATGELFF

j_call: TRBJ2-1
clone_size: .
v_call: TRBV29-1
d_call: TRBD1
cdr3_nt: TGCAGCGTCCAGGACAGGGGGCTTTTACTAGCAGGGGACAATGAGCAGTTCTTC
cdr3_aa: CSVQDRGLLLAGDNEQFF

j_call: TRBJ2-5
clone_size: .
v_call: TRBV28
d_call: .
cdr3_nt: TGTGCCAGCAGTTTATGGGGGGACGGGGGAATGGGAGAGACCCAGTACTTC
cdr3_aa: CASSLWGDGGMGETQYF

j_call: TRBJ1-1
clone_size: few
v_call: TRBV7-9
d_call: .
cdr3_nt: TGTGCCAGCAGCTTAGGAGAGGGTGGGAACACTGAAGCTTTCTTT
cdr3_aa: CASSLGEGGNTEAFF

j_call: TRBJ2-5
clone_size: .
v_call: TRBV10-3
d_call: .
cdr3_nt: TGTGCCATCAGTTTTTCCACTGGTCTCGGAGAGACCCAGTACTTC
cdr3_aa: CAISFSTGLGETQYF